Below, 11 T cell receptor beta chains from the same sample are listed, as sequenced in a study of a mutant IDH1 vaccine in newly diagnosed glioma (dated by TCRdb to the early 2020s). Libraries were prepared through the immunoSEQ multiplex PCR assay. TCRdb holds this immuneACCESS table with in-frame rearrangements only. Some clones are missing; in checked studies, unresolved V genes explain under half, and the rest has no known cause. Within this sample are about 33,000 clones, with less than 90% of them counted one time only. 4% to 5.5% of the sample goes to the ten largest clones. In the paper's terms, the time point label means: baseline, week 1 (first vaccination visit). The label giving this sample's treatment or condition can be read as: pre-vaccination baseline after standard-of-care therapy. The sequencing used PBMCs, collected from a glioma patient treated with radiotherapy, temozolomide or both. The receptors shown here come from a middle-aged woman with glioma.

DNA for the CDR3: TGCGCCAGCAGCTTGCTCCCGGGACAGGGAGTCGAGCAGTACTTC. This sequence encodes CASSLLPGQGVEQYF. V usage is TRBV5-1 and J usage is TRBJ2-7, with 9 positions matching TRBD1. CDR3 length equals 15 residues. Germline trimming cut 1 base from V and 6 bases from J; bases unmatched to any gene: 8. The germline gives CDR1 SGHRS, CDR2 YFSETQ.

This CDR3 reads CASSLVPVGAMGNQPQHF. The CDR3 DNA follows: TGCGCCAGCAGCTTGGTACCGGTGGGGGCAATGGGCAATCAGCCCCAGCATTTT. The J gene is TRBJ1-5, the V gene TRBV5-1; weak D call: TRBD1 (6 bases). Trimming removed 0 bases from V and 2 bases from J, with 18 bases in between. CDR3 length equals 18 residues. Germline assignment: CDR1 SGHRS and CDR2 YFSETQ.

This sequence joins TRBV4-1 and TRBJ2-1; the D gene could be TRBD1 or TRBD2 (5 bases each). CDR1 is MGHRA, CDR2 YSYEKL, per germline. With 0 bases removed from V and 6 bases from J, the gap between germline ends came to 21 bases. The CDR3 covers 18 residues. The chain's CDR3 is CASSQDTGAAYGGNEQFF. In DNA form, the CDR3 reads TGCGCCAGCAGCCAAGATACCGGAGCGGCTTATGGGGGCAATGAGCAGTTCTTC.

This clone was counted only a few times. The chain links TRBV7-2 to TRBJ1-1; D gene uncertain. CDR3 length: 14 amino acids. Per the germline V gene, CDR1 is SGHTA and CDR2 is FQGNSA. Trimming removed 5 bases from V and 4 bases from J, with 14 bases in between. The DNA for the CDR3 is TGTGCCAGCAGCCACGGGTCTCGTGGCACTGAAGCTTTCTTT. Its protein is CASSHGSRGTEAFF.

This clone was seen only once. V and J are TRBV27 and TRBJ2-7; D unresolved. V lost 0 bases and J 3 bases, leaving 9 bases between the germline ends. The CDR3 contains 14 residues. Germline V gene data show CDR1 as MNHEY and CDR2 as SMNVEV (reference sequence). The CDR3 sequence: CASSLSGRRYEQYF. In nucleotides, the CDR3 is TGTGCCAGCAGTTTATCGGGCAGGCGCTACGAGCAGTACTTC.

This rearrangement joins TRBV14 to TRBJ1-2; D perhaps matches TRBD1 (5 bases). This CDR3 region has 14 residues. Per germline, CDR1 SGHDN and CDR2 FVKESK. V lost 3 bases and J 6 bases, leaving 14 bases between the germline ends. CDR3 in DNA: TGTGCCAGCAGCCAGCGACAGACGTCCAATGGCTACACCTTC. Protein: CASSQRQTSNGYTF.

This rearrangement joins TRBV6-5 to TRBJ2-7; no reliable D call. Trimming left V 2 bases short and J 3 bases short, with 11 bases between. Germline CDR1 MNHEY, CDR2 SVGAGI. The length of the CDR3 is 14 residues. CDR3 region: CASSYAQRSYEQYF. In DNA, the CDR3 is TGTGCCAGCAGTTACGCCCAGAGAAGCTACGAGCAGTACTTC.

The genes are TRBV19 and TRBJ1-1, with TRBD1 identical over 8 bases. The CDR3 is 17 amino acids. J lost 2 bases, V lost 6 bases, and 14 bases had no gene match. Germline V gene data show CDR1 as LNHDA and CDR2 as SQIVND (reference sequence). The CDR3 reads CASRKGQVIGANTEAFF. In DNA, the CDR3 is TGTGCCAGTAGAAAGGGACAGGTAATTGGGGCCAACACTGAAGCTTTCTTT.

CDR3 bases: TGTGCCAGCTCACCAAGGGTATCTCAAGAGACCCAGTACTTC. It yields the protein CASSPRVSQETQYF. The V and J genes are TRBV18 and TRBJ2-5; D gene unclear. Germline CDR1 is KGHSH and CDR2 is LQKENI. Deletions cut 2 bases from V and 2 bases from J, with 9 bases between. This CDR3 contains 14 residues.

The rearrangement joins TRBV6-1 to TRBJ1-5; D is ambiguous. Germline V lookup: CDR1 MNHNS, CDR2 SASEGT. Trimming shortened V by 6 bases and J by 1 base, and 7 bases separated the two germline ends. The CDR3 length is 13 residues. The CDR3 DNA is TGTGCCAGCAGACTGGACAGCAATCAGCCCCAGCATTTT. Its translation: CASRLDSNQPQHF.

This chain links TRBV9 with TRBJ1-3, with D possibly matching TRBD1 (5 bases). The V and J ends lost 0 bases and 3 bases respectively, with 10 bases between them. This CDR3 is built from 15 residues. The V gene's germline CDR1 is SGDLS and CDR2 YYNGEE. The CDR3 nucleotides read TGTGCCAGCAGCGTAGGAGGGGATATTGGAAACACCATATATTTT. It is translated as CASSVGGDIGNTIYF.